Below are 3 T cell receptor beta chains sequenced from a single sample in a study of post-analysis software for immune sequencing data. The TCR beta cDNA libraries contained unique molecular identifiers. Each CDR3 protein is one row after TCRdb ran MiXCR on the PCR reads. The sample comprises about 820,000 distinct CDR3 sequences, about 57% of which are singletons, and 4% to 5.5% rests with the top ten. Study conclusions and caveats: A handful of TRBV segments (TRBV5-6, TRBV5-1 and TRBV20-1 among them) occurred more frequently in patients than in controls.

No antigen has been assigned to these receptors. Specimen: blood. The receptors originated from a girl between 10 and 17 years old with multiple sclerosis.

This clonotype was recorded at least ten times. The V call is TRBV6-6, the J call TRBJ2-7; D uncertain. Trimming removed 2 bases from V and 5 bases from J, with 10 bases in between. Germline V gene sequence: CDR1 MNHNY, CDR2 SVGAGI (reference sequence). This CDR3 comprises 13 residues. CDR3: CASSYIEVHEQYF. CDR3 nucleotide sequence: TGTGCCAGCAGTTACATCGAGGTCCACGAGCAGTACTTC.

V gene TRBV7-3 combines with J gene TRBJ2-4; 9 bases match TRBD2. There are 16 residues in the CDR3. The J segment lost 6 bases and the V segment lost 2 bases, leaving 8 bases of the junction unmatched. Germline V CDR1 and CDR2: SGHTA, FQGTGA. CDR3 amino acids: CASSLSSGRSGNIQYF. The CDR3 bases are TGTGCCAGCAGCTTATCCAGCGGGAGGTCCGGAAACATTCAGTACTTC.

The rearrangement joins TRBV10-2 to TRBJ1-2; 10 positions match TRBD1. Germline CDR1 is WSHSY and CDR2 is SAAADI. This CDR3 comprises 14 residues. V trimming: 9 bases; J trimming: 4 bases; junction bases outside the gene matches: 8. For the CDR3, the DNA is TGCGCCAGTAGCCGGGACAGGGGTGCCTATGGCTACACCTTC. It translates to CASSRDRGAYGYTF.